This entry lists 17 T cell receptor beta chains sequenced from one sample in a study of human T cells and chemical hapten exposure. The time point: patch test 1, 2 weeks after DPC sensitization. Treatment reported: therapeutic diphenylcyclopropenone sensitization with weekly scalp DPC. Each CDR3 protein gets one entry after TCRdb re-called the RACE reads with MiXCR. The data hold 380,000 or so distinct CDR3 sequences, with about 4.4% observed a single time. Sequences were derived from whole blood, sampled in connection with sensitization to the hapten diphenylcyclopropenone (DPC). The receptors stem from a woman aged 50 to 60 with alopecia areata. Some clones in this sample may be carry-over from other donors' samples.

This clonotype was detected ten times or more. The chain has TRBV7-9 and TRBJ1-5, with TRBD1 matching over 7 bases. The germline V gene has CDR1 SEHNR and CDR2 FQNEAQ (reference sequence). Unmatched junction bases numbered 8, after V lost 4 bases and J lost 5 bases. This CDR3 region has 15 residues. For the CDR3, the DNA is TGTGCCAGCAGCTCGGACAGGCGGGGATATCAGCCCCAGCATTTT. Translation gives CASSSDRRGYQPQHF. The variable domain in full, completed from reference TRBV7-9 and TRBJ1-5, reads DTGVSQNPRHKITKRGQNVTFRCDPISEHNRLYWYRQTLGQGPEFLTYFQNEAQLEKSRLLSDRFSAERPKGSFSTLEIQRTEQGDSAMYLCASSSDRRGYQPQHFGDGTRLSIL.

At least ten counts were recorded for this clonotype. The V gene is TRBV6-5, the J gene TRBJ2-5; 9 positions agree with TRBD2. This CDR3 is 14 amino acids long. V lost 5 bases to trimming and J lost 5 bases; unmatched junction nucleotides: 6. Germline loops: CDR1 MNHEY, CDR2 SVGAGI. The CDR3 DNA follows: TGTGCCAGCAGTCCAATAGCGGGAGAGGAGACCCAGTACTTC. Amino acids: CASSPIAGEETQYF.

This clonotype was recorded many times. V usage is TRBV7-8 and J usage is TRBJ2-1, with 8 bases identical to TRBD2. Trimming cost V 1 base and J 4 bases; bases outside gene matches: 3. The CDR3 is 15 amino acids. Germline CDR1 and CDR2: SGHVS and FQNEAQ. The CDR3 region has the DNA TGTGCCAGCAGCTTAGTACTAGCGGAGTACAATGAGCAGTTCTTC. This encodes CASSLVLAEYNEQFF.

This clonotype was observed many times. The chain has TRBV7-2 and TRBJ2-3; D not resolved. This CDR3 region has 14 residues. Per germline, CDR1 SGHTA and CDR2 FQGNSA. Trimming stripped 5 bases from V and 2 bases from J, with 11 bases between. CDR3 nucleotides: TGTGCCAGCAGCCTTCGGCAGGTCACAGATACGCAGTATTTT. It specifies CASSLRQVTDTQYF. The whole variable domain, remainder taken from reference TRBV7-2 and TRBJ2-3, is GAGVSQSPSNKVTEKGKDVELRCDPISGHTALYWYRQSLGQGLEFLIYFQGNSAPDKSGLPSDRFSAERTGGSVSTLTIQRTQQEDSAVYLCASSLRQVTDTQYFGPGTRLTVL.

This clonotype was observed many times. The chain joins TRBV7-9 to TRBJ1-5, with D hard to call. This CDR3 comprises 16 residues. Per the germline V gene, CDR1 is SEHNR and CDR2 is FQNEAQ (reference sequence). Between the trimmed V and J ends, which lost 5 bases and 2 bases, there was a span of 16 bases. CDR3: CASSASGKEGNQPQHF. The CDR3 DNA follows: TGTGCCAGCAGCGCCTCAGGCAAAGAGGGCAATCAGCCCCAGCATTTT.

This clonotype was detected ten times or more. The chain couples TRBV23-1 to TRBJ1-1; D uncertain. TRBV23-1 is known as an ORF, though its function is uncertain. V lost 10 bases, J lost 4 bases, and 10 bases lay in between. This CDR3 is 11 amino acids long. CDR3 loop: CANARGTEAFF. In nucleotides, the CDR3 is TGCGCCAACGCCCGGGGCACTGAAGCTTTCTTT.

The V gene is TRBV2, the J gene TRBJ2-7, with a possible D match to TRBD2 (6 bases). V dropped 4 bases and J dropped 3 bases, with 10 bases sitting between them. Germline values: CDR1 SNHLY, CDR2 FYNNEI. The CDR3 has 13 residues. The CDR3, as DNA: TGTGCCAGCAGTGGGGACTCCCTCTACGAGCAGTACTTC. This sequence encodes CASSGDSLYEQYF.

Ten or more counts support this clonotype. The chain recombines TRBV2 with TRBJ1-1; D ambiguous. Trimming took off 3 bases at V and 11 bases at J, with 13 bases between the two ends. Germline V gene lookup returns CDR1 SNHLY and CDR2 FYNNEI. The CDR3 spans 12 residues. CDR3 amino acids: CASSDTQAPAFF. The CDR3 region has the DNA TGTGCCAGCAGTGACACCCAGGCCCCGGCTTTCTTT.

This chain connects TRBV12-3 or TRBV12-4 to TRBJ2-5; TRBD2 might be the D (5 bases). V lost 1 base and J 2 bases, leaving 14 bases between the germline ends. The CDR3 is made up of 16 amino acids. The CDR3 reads CASSLGGRGDQETQYF. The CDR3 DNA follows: TGTGCCAGCAGTTTAGGAGGTCGGGGTGATCAAGAGACCCAGTACTTC.

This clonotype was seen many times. The CDR3 region is CATKDRVDEKLFF. The CDR3 nucleotides are TGTGCCACCAAGGACAGGGTGGATGAAAAACTGTTTTTT. The rearrangement uses TRBV15 and TRBJ1-4; 8 bases agree with TRBD1. V was clipped by 7 bases and J by 6 bases; unmatched bases: 4. Germline CDR1 is LNHNV and CDR2 is YYDKDF (reference sequence). This CDR3 has 13 amino acids. Variable domain in full (rest from reference TRBV15 and TRBJ1-4): DAMVIQNPRYQVTQFGKPVTLSCSQTLNHNVMYWYQQKSSQAPKLLFHYYDKDFNNEADTPDNFQSRRPNTSFCFLDIRSPGLGDTAMYLCATKDRVDEKLFFGSGTQLSVL.

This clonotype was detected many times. The CDR3 loop reads CASSRRTSGSPGELFF. As DNA, the CDR3 is TGTGCCAGTAGTCGGAGGACTAGCGGGAGCCCCGGGGAGCTGTTTTTT. The chain joins TRBV19 to TRBJ2-2, with 13 bases identical to TRBD2. This CDR3 has 16 amino acids. Trimming removed 5 bases from V and 6 bases from J; junction bases left unmatched: 6. The germline V gene encodes CDR1 LNHDA and CDR2 SQIVND (reference sequence).

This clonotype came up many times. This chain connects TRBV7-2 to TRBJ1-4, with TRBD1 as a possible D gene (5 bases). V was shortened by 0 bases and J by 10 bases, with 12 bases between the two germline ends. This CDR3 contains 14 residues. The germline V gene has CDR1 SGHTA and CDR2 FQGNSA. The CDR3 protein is CASSLALTGGKLFF. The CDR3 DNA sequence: TGTGCCAGCAGCTTAGCCCTGACGGGGGGAAAACTGTTTTTT.

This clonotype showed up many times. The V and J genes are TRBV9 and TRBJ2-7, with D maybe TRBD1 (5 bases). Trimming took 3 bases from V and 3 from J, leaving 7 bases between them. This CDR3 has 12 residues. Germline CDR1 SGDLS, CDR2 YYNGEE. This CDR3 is CASSDDSYEQYF. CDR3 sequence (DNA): TGTGCCAGCAGCGACGACAGCTACGAGCAGTACTTC.

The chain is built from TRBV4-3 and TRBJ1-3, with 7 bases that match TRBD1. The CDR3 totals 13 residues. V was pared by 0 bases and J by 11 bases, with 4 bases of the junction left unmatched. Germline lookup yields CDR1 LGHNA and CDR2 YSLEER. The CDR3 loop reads CASSQDRGMAIYF. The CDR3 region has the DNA TGCGCCAGCAGCCAAGACAGGGGGATGGCCATATATTTT.

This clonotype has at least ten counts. The CDR3 spells CASSEGLRSTDTQYF. Here the CDR3 DNA reads TGTGCCAGCAGTGAGGGACTCCGGAGCACAGATACGCAGTATTTT. The chain is built from TRBV2 and TRBJ2-3; perhaps TRBD2 as D (6 bases). V lost 3 bases and J 0 bases, leaving 10 bases between the germline ends. The CDR3 totals 15 residues. Per germline, CDR1 SNHLY and CDR2 FYNNEI.

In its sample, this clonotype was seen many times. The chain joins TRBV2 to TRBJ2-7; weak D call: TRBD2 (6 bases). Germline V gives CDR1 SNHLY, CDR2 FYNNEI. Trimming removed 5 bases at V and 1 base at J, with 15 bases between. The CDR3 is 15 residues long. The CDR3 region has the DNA TGTGCCAGCAGTCCCGGGACTCCACCTTCCTACGAGCAGTACTTC. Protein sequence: CASSPGTPPSYEQYF.

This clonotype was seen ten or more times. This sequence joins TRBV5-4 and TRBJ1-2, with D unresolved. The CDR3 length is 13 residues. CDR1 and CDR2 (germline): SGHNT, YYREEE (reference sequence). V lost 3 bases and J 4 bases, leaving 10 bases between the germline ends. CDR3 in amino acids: CASSSRPGYGYTF. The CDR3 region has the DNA TGTGCCAGCAGCTCTAGACCCGGCTATGGCTACACCTTC.